This TCR beta chain comes out of a study of shared clonotypes between healthy human individuals. Findings and caveats of the study: It was expected that sequencing depth would affect clonotype sharing among donors. Among a handful of donors, roughly 5% of naive CD4 clonotypes were found in common.

The V gene's germline CDR1 is GTSNPN and CDR2 SVGIG (reference sequence). This CDR3 is 11 amino acids long. V was clipped by 4 bases and J by 5 bases, with 8 bases between them. Study donors comprised healthy, HIV-negative adults devoid of recent acute infection or vaccination. Each sample came from a Caucasian adult donor living in Nashville, Tennessee. Of note for this clone: Its antigen remains unknown.

Method: immunoSEQ multiplex PCR; TCRdb's copy keeps in-frame clones and lacks some. The sample gives over a million clones, approximately 97% of which show up once; 0.95% to 1.5% is in the top ten. Input material: naive CD4+ T cells sorted from blood. Sample subset: CD45RA+ positively selected. The clonotype originates from a man aged 30 to 45 in good health. The chain carries TRBV30 and TRBJ2-5; D gene unclear. CDR3 in amino acids: CAWTHGETQYF. The CDR3 DNA follows: TGTGCCTGGACGCATGGGGAGACCCAGTACTTC.